These 5 T cell receptor beta chains came from one sample sequenced in a study of identical twins. TCRdb passed the 5' RACE reads through MiXCR, listing each CDR3 protein once. The sample carries fewer than 550,000 distinct CDR3 sequences, 13% to 15% recorded once. The sample was also reused in another study, on yellow fever vaccine responses in identical twins.

Sequenced input: CD4+ T cells sorted from blood. These receptors all come from a young woman in good health.

V gene TRBV6-2 or TRBV6-3 combines with J gene TRBJ2-1, with D possibly being TRBD1 (6 bases). The CDR3 spans 14 residues. The germline V gene has CDR1 MNHEY and CDR2 SVGEGT. Trimming took off 0 bases at V and 6 bases at J, with 9 bases between the two ends. This chain's CDR3 is CASSYSVQGNEQFF. The CDR3 DNA reads as TGTGCCAGCAGTTACTCGGTACAGGGCAATGAGCAGTTCTTC.

This chain uses TRBV2 with TRBJ2-7, with 7 bases lining up with TRBD1. The junction had 6 bases not matched to a gene; V was cut back by 5 bases and J by 5 bases. CDR1 SNHLY and CDR2 FYNNEI come from the germline V gene. The CDR3 loop spans 13 amino acids. CDR3 amino acids: CASSLDRVHEQYF. The CDR3 coding sequence is TGTGCCAGCAGTCTAGACAGGGTCCACGAGCAGTACTTC. The full variable domain, in which reference TRBV2 and TRBJ2-7 provide the parts outside the CDR3, is EPEVTQTPSHQVTQMGQEVILRCVPISNHLYFYWYRQILGQKVEFLVSFYNNEISEKSEIFDDQFSVERPDGSNFTLKIRSTKLEDSAMYFCASSLDRVHEQYFGPGTRLTVT.

This clonotype was seen ten or more times. V usage is TRBV12-3 or TRBV12-4 and J usage is TRBJ1-1, with D unclear. Trimming left V 7 bases short and J 5 bases short, with 11 bases between. The CDR3 covers 12 residues. CDR3 DNA sequence: TGTGCCAGCATGGAGGGAAGGACTGAAGCTTTCTTT. It translates to CASMEGRTEAFF.

This clonotype showed up just a few times. The gene calls are TRBV30 and TRBJ1-1; D is unresolved. The CDR3 extends over 10 amino acids. The germline gives CDR1 GTSNPN, CDR2 SVGIG (reference sequence). Trimming removed 4 bases at V and 5 bases at J, with 5 bases between. The CDR3 sequence: CAWIVTEAFF. The CDR3 bases are TGTGCCTGGATTGTAACTGAAGCTTTCTTT.

The sample holds a few counts of this clonotype. The V and J genes are TRBV24-1 and TRBJ2-6; the D gene could be TRBD1 or TRBD2 (6 bases each). This CDR3 has 15 amino acids. CDR1 and CDR2 (germline): KGHDR, SFDVKD. Trimming stripped 5 bases from V and 2 bases from J, with 9 bases between. CDR3 sequence (DNA): TGTGCCACCAGTGTGGGGGGCGCTGGGGCCAACGTCCTGACTTTC. Amino acids: CATSVGGAGANVLTF.